Reported below is one T cell receptor (beta chain). These data come from a study of T-cell reconstitution after alpha-beta-depleted transplantation in children. The CDR3 extends over 13 amino acids. Germline CDR1 and CDR2: SGHVS and FNYEAQ. V dropped 6 bases and J dropped 5; count of bases not matched to a gene: 4. Molecular barcoding with unique molecular identifiers was used for the TCRbeta library. A single record per CDR3 protein comes from TCRdb applying MiXCR to the PCR reads. The sample includes a few hundred thousand distinct CDR3 sequences, 9.5% to 13% of them seen just once. V usage is TRBV7-6 and J usage is TRBJ2-5, with 9 bases matching TRBD2. The TCR was taken from a human donor who donated a stem cell graft to a child with acute myeloid leukemia. Sequences were derived from PBMCs from the stem cell graft donor, sampled from the stem cell graft. This CDR3 reads CASSTSGWETQYF. The CDR3 DNA reads TGTGCCAGCAGTACTAGCGGGTGGGAGACCCAGTACTTC.